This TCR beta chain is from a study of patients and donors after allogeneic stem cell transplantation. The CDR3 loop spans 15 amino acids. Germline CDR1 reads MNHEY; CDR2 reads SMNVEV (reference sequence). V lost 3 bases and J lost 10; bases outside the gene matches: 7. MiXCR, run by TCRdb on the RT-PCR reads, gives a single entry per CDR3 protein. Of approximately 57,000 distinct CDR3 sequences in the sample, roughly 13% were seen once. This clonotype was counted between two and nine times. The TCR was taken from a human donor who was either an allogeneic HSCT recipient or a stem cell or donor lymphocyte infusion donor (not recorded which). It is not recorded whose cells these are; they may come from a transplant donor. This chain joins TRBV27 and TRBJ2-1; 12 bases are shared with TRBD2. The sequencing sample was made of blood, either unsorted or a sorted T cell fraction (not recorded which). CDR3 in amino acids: CASSLSSGRAGEQFF. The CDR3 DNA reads TGTGCCAGCAGTTTGTCTAGCGGGAGGGCCGGAGAGCAGTTCTTC.